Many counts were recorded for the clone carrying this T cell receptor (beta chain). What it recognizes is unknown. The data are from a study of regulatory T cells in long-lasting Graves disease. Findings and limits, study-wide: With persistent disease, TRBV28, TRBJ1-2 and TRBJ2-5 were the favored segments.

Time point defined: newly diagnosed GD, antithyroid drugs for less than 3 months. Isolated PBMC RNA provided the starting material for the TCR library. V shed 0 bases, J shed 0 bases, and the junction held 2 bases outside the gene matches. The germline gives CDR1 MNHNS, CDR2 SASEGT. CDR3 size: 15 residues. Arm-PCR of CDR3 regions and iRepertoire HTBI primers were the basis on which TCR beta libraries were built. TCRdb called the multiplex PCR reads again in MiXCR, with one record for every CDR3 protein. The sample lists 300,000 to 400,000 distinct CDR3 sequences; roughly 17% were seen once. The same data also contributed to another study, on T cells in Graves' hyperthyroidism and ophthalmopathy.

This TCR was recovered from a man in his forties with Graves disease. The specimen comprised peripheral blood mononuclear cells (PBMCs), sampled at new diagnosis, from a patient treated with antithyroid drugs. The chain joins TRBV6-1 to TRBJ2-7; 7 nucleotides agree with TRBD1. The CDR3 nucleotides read TGTGCCAGCAGTGAAGCGGCAGGGGGCTCCTACGAGCAGTACTTC. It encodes CASSEAAGGSYEQYF.